Listed below are T cell receptor beta chains from one sample, sequenced in a study of blood T cells in healthy people across ages. TCRdb re-analysed the 5' RACE reads in MiXCR, keeping a single row per CDR3 protein. Here the sample spans about 640,000 distinct CDR3 sequences, approximately 50% being singletons. Source material: blood. These receptors all come from a man aged 55 to 69 in good health. CDR3s include the opening cysteine and the closing phenylalanine or tryptophan. The D gene is left open where the match is weak. Size is stated for part of the rows, as once, few or many counts, or as a class when the clone is expanded.

cdr3_aa cdr3_nt j_call d_call v_call clone_size
CASIPAGVSSYNEQFF TGCGCCAGCATCCCAGCGGGGGTGAGCTCCTACAATGAGCAGTTCTTC TRBJ2-1 TRBD2 TRBV10-2 .
CASSRRGTPTDTQYF TGCGCCAGCAGCCGGAGAGGGACACCCACAGATACGCAGTATTTT TRBJ2-3 . TRBV5-1 .
CASSLGGVAYGYTF TGCGCCAGCAGCCTTGGGGGCGTCGCCTATGGCTACACCTTC TRBJ1-2 . TRBV5-1 .
CSVEEGREAQYF TGCAGCGTTGAAGAGGGGAGAGAGGCCCAGTACTTC TRBJ2-5 . TRBV29-1 .
CASSLYQSAGTQYF TGTGCCAGCAGCTTGTACCAGTCCGCAGGGACCCAGTACTTC TRBJ2-5 . TRBV5-6 few
CASSPTGPLQETQYF TGCGCCAGCAGTCCGACAGGGCCGCTCCAAGAGACCCAGTACTTC TRBJ2-5 TRBD1 TRBV5-1 few
CASSLQPQGRADTQYF TGTGCCAGCAGCTTACAGCCGCAGGGGCGGGCAGATACGCAGTATTTT TRBJ2-3 . TRBV7-9 few
CASSVAGGIYGYTF TGTGCCAGCAGTGTGGCGGGGGGCATCTATGGCTACACCTTC TRBJ1-2 . TRBV2 few
CASLGTGPVLAHEKLFF TGTGCCAGTTTGGGGACAGGGCCCGTCCTCGCCCATGAAAAACTGTTTTTT TRBJ1-4 TRBD1 TRBV12-3/TRBV12-4 .
CATSRVRESGYTF TGTGCCACCAGCAGAGTCAGGGAGTCTGGCTACACCTTC TRBJ1-2 . TRBV15 .
CASSYNPGVGFSEKLFF TGTGCCAGCAGTTACAACCCCGGGGTGGGATTTAGTGAAAAACTGTTTTTT TRBJ1-4 . TRBV6-6 .
CASSFFWDGQKLIQYF TGTGCCAGCAGCTTTTTCTGGGACGGTCAAAAACTCATTCAGTACTTC TRBJ2-4 . TRBV5-6 .
CASSLEDGYTDTQYF TGTGCCAGCAGCTTAGAGGACGGCTACACAGATACGCAGTATTTT TRBJ2-3 . TRBV11-2 .
CASSLGTNNSPLHF TGTGCCAGCAGTTTAGGAACAAATAATTCACCCCTCCACTTT TRBJ1-6 . TRBV6-5 .
CASSFSQGLDIQYF TGCGCCAGCAGCTTCTCACAGGGTTTGGACATTCAGTACTTC TRBJ2-4 . TRBV5-1 few
CSVKHRGSSSYEQYF TGCAGCGTGAAACATAGGGGATCGAGCTCCTACGAGCAGTACTTC TRBJ2-7 . TRBV29-1 .
CSVGGNTDTQYF TGCAGTGTGGGCGGAAACACAGATACGCAGTATTTT TRBJ2-3 . TRBV20-1 .
CASSLPGTGGDEQYF TGTGCCAGCAGTTTACCGGGAACAGGGGGCGACGAGCAGTACTTC TRBJ2-7 TRBD1 TRBV12-3/TRBV12-4 .
CASTRTGLSYGYTF TGTGCCAGCACCCGGACAGGGCTCAGCTATGGCTACACCTTC TRBJ1-2 TRBD1 TRBV6-5 .
CSVEDLWDRGLSTEAFF TGCAGCGTTGAAGATCTGTGGGACAGGGGGCTGAGCACTGAAGCTTTCTTT TRBJ1-1 TRBD1 TRBV29-1 .
CASSDGGLDSPLHF TGTGCCAGCAGTGATGGGGGTTTGGACTCACCCCTCCACTTT TRBJ1-6 . TRBV6-5 .
CASSPRGTGASYNEQFF TGTGCCAGCAGCCCCCGAGGGACAGGGGCATCCTACAATGAGCAGTTCTTC TRBJ2-1 TRBD1 TRBV9 .
CASSFRDSYNEKLFF TGTGCCAGCAGCTTCCGGGACAGCTATAATGAAAAACTGTTTTTT TRBJ1-4 . TRBV21-1 few
CSARGFGANVLTF TGCAGTGCTCGGGGCTTTGGGGCCAACGTCCTGACTTTC TRBJ2-6 . TRBV20-1 few
CSARVEGQYNSPLHF TGCAGTGCTAGAGTAGAAGGGCAGTATAATTCACCCCTCCACTTT TRBJ1-6 . TRBV20-1 .
CASSSGQGPYEQYF TGTGCCAGCAGTTCTGGACAGGGGCCCTACGAGCAGTACTTC TRBJ2-7 TRBD1 TRBV28 .
CATSDLRPARTSGVKNEQFF TGTGCCACCAGTGATTTGCGCCCAGCGCGAACTAGCGGGGTGAAGAATGAGCAGTTCTTC TRBJ2-1 TRBD2 TRBV24-1 .
CSVARSRGTQYF TGCAGCGTTGCTAGGTCGCGGGGGACCCAGTACTTC TRBJ2-5 . TRBV29-1 many
CASSPSLGTGRGYTF TGTGCCAGCAGCCCCTCGCTAGGGACAGGGCGAGGCTACACCTTC TRBJ1-2 TRBD1 TRBV7-9 .
CASSRRTDLGTEAFF TGTGCCAGCAGTCGAAGGACAGACCTGGGCACTGAAGCTTTCTTT TRBJ1-1 . TRBV27 .
CASSLAGMGPQETQYF TGTGCCAGCAGTTTAGCGGGGATGGGTCCCCAGGAGACCCAGTACTTC TRBJ2-5 . TRBV12-3/TRBV12-4 few
CASSLPQGVSVANVLTF TGTGCCAGCAGCCTCCCACAGGGTGTCTCTGTGGCCAACGTCCTGACTTTC TRBJ2-6 . TRBV3-1 .
CSARELAGAGEDQYF TGCAGTGCTAGAGAACTAGCGGGGGCCGGAGAGGACCAGTACTTC TRBJ2-5 TRBD2 TRBV20-1 many
CASSPGPGGKLFF TGTGCCAGCAGCCCTGGCCCTGGCGGAAAACTGTTTTTT TRBJ1-4 . TRBV7-9 .
CASSQDTLGNGQFF TGCGCCAGCAGCCAAGATACCCTCGGCAATGGGCAGTTCTTC TRBJ2-1 . TRBV4-1 .
CASSLGQGGRETQYF TGTGCCAGCAGCTTAGGTCAGGGGGGGCGGGAGACCCAGTACTTC TRBJ2-5 . TRBV11-2 .
CASSLDWLTDTQYF TGTGCCAGCAGCTTAGATTGGCTCACAGATACGCAGTATTTT TRBJ2-3 . TRBV11-2 .
CASSPQGQGLYEQYF TGTGCCAGCAGCCCCCAAGGACAGGGACTTTACGAGCAGTACTTC TRBJ2-7 TRBD1 TRBV11-2 .
CASSIETGINNEQFF TGTGCCAGCAGCATTGAAACAGGGATCAACAATGAGCAGTTCTTC TRBJ2-1 . TRBV11-2 .